This is a list of T cell receptor beta chains from one sample in a study of T cells in localized non-small cell lung cancer. Sequencing used immunoSEQ multiplex PCR; TCRdb keeps in-frame clones, though not all of them. The sample shows roughly 2,500 clones, more than 20% of them seen only once. This sample comprised lung tumor tissue, obtained before any cancer treatment. These receptors were collected from a woman aged 35-75 years with stage I squamous cell lung carcinoma. CDR3s include the opening cysteine and the closing phenylalanine or tryptophan. D genes are given only for firm matches. Size tells how often a clone was seen (once, few, many) or the class of an expanded clone, and some rows leave it out.

J gene: TRBJ2-7; D gene: NA; V gene: TRBV28; clone size: NA; CDR3 DNA: TGTGCCAGCAGCACGGGGCCGACAGATCAGTACTTC; CDR3 protein: CASSTGPTDQYF
J gene: TRBJ2-1; D gene: NA; V gene: TRBV6-8; clone size: few; CDR3 DNA: TGTGCCAGCAGTGTAAGCATACTTCGCCTGAATGAGCAGTTCTTC; CDR3 protein: CASSVSILRLNEQFF
J gene: TRBJ2-7; D gene: TRBD2; V gene: TRBV6-8; clone size: NA; CDR3 DNA: TGTGCCAGCAGCCGGAGCGGGAGGGCAAACGAGCAGTACTTC; CDR3 protein: CASSRSGRANEQYF
J gene: TRBJ2-3; D gene: TRBD2; V gene: TRBV11-3; clone size: few; CDR3 DNA: TGTGCCAGCAGCTTAGGTAGCGGGACACGTGCCACAGATACGCAGTATTTT; CDR3 protein: CASSLGSGTRATDTQYF
J gene: TRBJ1-1; D gene: NA; V gene: TRBV6-8; clone size: few; CDR3 DNA: TGTGCCAGCAGCGCGGGGGGGGTCACTGAAGCTTTCTTT; CDR3 protein: CASSAGGVTEAFF
J gene: TRBJ2-1; D gene: NA; V gene: TRBV11-3; clone size: few; CDR3 DNA: TGTGCCAGCAGCTTGCCGGGACTTCACTCCTACAATGAGCAGTTCTTC; CDR3 protein: CASSLPGLHSYNEQFF
J gene: TRBJ2-7; D gene: NA; V gene: TRBV18; clone size: NA; CDR3 DNA: TGTGCCAGCTCACGTGGAAAAGGGGGTAGAGACGAGCAGTACTTC; CDR3 protein: CASSRGKGGRDEQYF
J gene: TRBJ1-2; D gene: NA; V gene: TRBV5-1; clone size: NA; CDR3 DNA: TGCGCCAGCAGCTTGGATACAGGCTACTATGGCTACACCTTC; CDR3 protein: CASSLDTGYYGYTF
J gene: TRBJ2-7; D gene: NA; V gene: TRBV30; clone size: few; CDR3 DNA: TGTGCCTGGAGTGTACCGCGGGACGGGTGGGCCTTAAGGCGGGAGCAGTACTTC; CDR3 protein: CAWSVPRDGWALRREQYF
J gene: TRBJ2-1; D gene: TRBD1; V gene: TRBV19; clone size: NA; CDR3 DNA: TGTGCCAGTAGTTCTCTAGGACAGGGGCACAATGAGCAGTTCTTC; CDR3 protein: CASSSLGQGHNEQFF
J gene: TRBJ2-3; D gene: NA; V gene: TRBV6-8; clone size: NA; CDR3 DNA: TGTGCCAGCAGCCCACGCACAGATACGCAGTATTTT; CDR3 protein: CASSPRTDTQYF
J gene: TRBJ2-7; D gene: TRBD2; V gene: TRBV11-3; clone size: NA; CDR3 DNA: TGTGCCAGCAGCCAGTCCCCGGGACTAGCGGGAGGGCCTAACTACGAGCAGTACTTC; CDR3 protein: CASSQSPGLAGGPNYEQYF
J gene: TRBJ1-1; D gene: NA; V gene: TRBV28; clone size: NA; CDR3 DNA: TGTGCCAGCAGTTTCGGGGGTTCCAAACCTTTCTTT; CDR3 protein: CASSFGGSKPFF
J gene: TRBJ2-1; D gene: TRBD2; V gene: TRBV11-3; clone size: few; CDR3 DNA: TGTGCCAGCAGCTCGACTAGCGGCCCTTACAATGAGCAGTTCTTC; CDR3 protein: CASSSTSGPYNEQFF
J gene: TRBJ2-7; D gene: NA; V gene: TRBV28; clone size: NA; CDR3 DNA: TGTGCCAGCAGTTCCCCCACGGGAACCTACGAGCAGTACTTC; CDR3 protein: CASSSPTGTYEQYF
J gene: TRBJ1-5; D gene: TRBD1; V gene: TRBV9; clone size: few; CDR3 DNA: TGTGCCAGCAGCGTCGGCCAGGGGGCGCTGGGTCAGCCCCAGCATTTT; CDR3 protein: CASSVGQGALGQPQHF
J gene: TRBJ1-6; D gene: NA; V gene: TRBV6-8; clone size: NA; CDR3 DNA: TGTGCCAGCAGCCCTTCTGGGGACGAAGTGATCTATAATTCACCCCTCCACTTT; CDR3 protein: CASSPSGDEVIYNSPLHF
J gene: TRBJ1-1; D gene: NA; V gene: TRBV30; clone size: NA; CDR3 DNA: TGTGCCTGGACCGCACGAAATGGGGTCACTGAAGCTTTCTTT; CDR3 protein: CAWTARNGVTEAFF
J gene: TRBJ1-1; D gene: NA; V gene: TRBV19; clone size: few; CDR3 DNA: TGTGCCAGCCTAAACTTGAACACTGAAGCTTTCTTT; CDR3 protein: CASLNLNTEAFF
J gene: TRBJ1-1; D gene: TRBD1; V gene: TRBV29-1; clone size: once; CDR3 DNA: TGCAGCGCGAACCGACAGGGGACTGAAGCTTTCTTT; CDR3 protein: CSANRQGTEAFF
J gene: TRBJ2-3; D gene: TRBD2; V gene: TRBV6-8; clone size: few; CDR3 DNA: TGTGCCAGCAGCCCCGGGACTAGCGGGATTCCCCAGGGAGATACGCAGTATTTT; CDR3 protein: CASSPGTSGIPQGDTQYF
J gene: TRBJ2-7; D gene: TRBD1; V gene: TRBV15; clone size: few; CDR3 DNA: TGTGCCACCAGCATCAAGAGGAAAGGGGGCGGCGAGCAGTACTTC; CDR3 protein: CATSIKRKGGGEQYF
J gene: TRBJ2-1; D gene: TRBD2; V gene: TRBV11-3; clone size: NA; CDR3 DNA: TGTGCCAGCAGCCTCACCCCCGGGACTAGCGCAAGGAATGAGCAGTTCTTC; CDR3 protein: CASSLTPGTSARNEQFF
J gene: TRBJ2-1; D gene: TRBD1; V gene: TRBV11-3; clone size: few; CDR3 DNA: TGTGCCAGCAGCCCCGACGGACAGGGAAGCCGTGAGCAGTTCTTC; CDR3 protein: CASSPDGQGSREQFF
J gene: TRBJ2-3; D gene: NA; V gene: TRBV9; clone size: NA; CDR3 DNA: TGTGCCAGCACATCCTCCATTACCAGAGATACGCAGTATTTT; CDR3 protein: CASTSSITRDTQYF
J gene: TRBJ2-3; D gene: TRBD2; V gene: TRBV15; clone size: few; CDR3 DNA: TGTGCCACCAGCAGAGATAAGCGGGGCCTCACAGATACGCAGTATTTT; CDR3 protein: CATSRDKRGLTDTQYF
J gene: TRBJ1-4; D gene: NA; V gene: TRBV4-1; clone size: few; CDR3 DNA: TGCGCCAGCAGCCCGGAGTTACAGGAAAAACTGTTTTTT; CDR3 protein: CASSPELQEKLFF
J gene: TRBJ1-3; D gene: NA; V gene: TRBV6-8; clone size: NA; CDR3 DNA: TGTGCCAGCAGTCTTCCCCGCCTTAGCCGCTCTGGAAACACCATATATTTT; CDR3 protein: CASSLPRLSRSGNTIYF
J gene: TRBJ1-5; D gene: NA; V gene: TRBV11-3; clone size: large; CDR3 DNA: TGTGCCAGCAGCTTGGCCGGGGGATACAATCAGCCCCAGCATTTT; CDR3 protein: CASSLAGGYNQPQHF
J gene: TRBJ2-7; D gene: TRBD2; V gene: TRBV6-8; clone size: few; CDR3 DNA: TGTGCCAGCAGTTACCGCCCTAGCGGGAGCTACGAGCAGTACTTC; CDR3 protein: CASSYRPSGSYEQYF
J gene: TRBJ1-1; D gene: NA; V gene: TRBV9; clone size: few; CDR3 DNA: TGTGCCAGCAACCTAGTCGGGAACATGAACACTGAAGCTTTCTTT; CDR3 protein: CASNLVGNMNTEAFF
J gene: TRBJ2-3; D gene: TRBD2; V gene: TRBV6-8; clone size: NA; CDR3 DNA: TGTGCCAGCAGTTCCCCGGGAGGCACGCAGTATTTT; CDR3 protein: CASSSPGGTQYF
J gene: TRBJ2-7; D gene: NA; V gene: TRBV19; clone size: once; CDR3 DNA: TGTGCCAGTACCTCCCGGGACGGATCCTACGAGCAGTACTTC; CDR3 protein: CASTSRDGSYEQYF
J gene: TRBJ2-7; D gene: NA; V gene: TRBV6-8; clone size: few; CDR3 DNA: TGTGCCAGCAGTGTGAGGGGCCCTTACGAGCAGTACTTC; CDR3 protein: CASSVRGPYEQYF
J gene: TRBJ2-7; D gene: NA; V gene: TRBV28; clone size: NA; CDR3 DNA: TGTGCCAGCAGTTCGGGACGGCCCTACGAGCAGTACTTC; CDR3 protein: CASSSGRPYEQYF
J gene: TRBJ2-3; D gene: TRBD1; V gene: TRBV15; clone size: few; CDR3 DNA: TGTGCCACCAGCTCCCGGGACAGGGTGTGGGATACGCAGTATTTT; CDR3 protein: CATSSRDRVWDTQYF
J gene: TRBJ2-7; D gene: TRBD2; V gene: TRBV11-3; clone size: NA; CDR3 DNA: TGTGCCAGCAGCCGGGGGATAGCGGGAGTGTACGAGCAGTACTTC; CDR3 protein: CASSRGIAGVYEQYF
J gene: TRBJ2-2; D gene: NA; V gene: TRBV5-1; clone size: few; CDR3 DNA: TGCGCCAGCAGCTTGGCTACCAACACCGGGGAGCTGTTTTTT; CDR3 protein: CASSLATNTGELFF
J gene: TRBJ2-7; D gene: TRBD2; V gene: TRBV5-1; clone size: NA; CDR3 DNA: TGCGCCAGCAGCTTTAGTCTTCGTGGGACTACGGCTTCCGAGCAGTACTTC; CDR3 protein: CASSFSLRGTTASEQYF
J gene: TRBJ2-1; D gene: TRBD1; V gene: TRBV6-8; clone size: NA; CDR3 DNA: TGTGCCAGCAGTTCCACAGGGGGCGCGGGCAATGAGCAGTTCTTC; CDR3 protein: CASSSTGGAGNEQFF
J gene: TRBJ2-7; D gene: NA; V gene: TRBV11-3; clone size: few; CDR3 DNA: TGTGCCAGCAGCTCGTCTAGCATTCTCTACGAGCAGTACTTC; CDR3 protein: CASSSSSILYEQYF
J gene: TRBJ1-6; D gene: TRBD1; V gene: TRBV10-3; clone size: few; CDR3 DNA: TGTGCCATCAGTGAGTTAGACAGGGGTATATCTCATAATTCACCCCTCCACTTT; CDR3 protein: CAISELDRGISHNSPLHF